A selection of T cell receptor beta chains follows, all from one sample in a study of cytomegalovirus exposure and HLA in healthy donors. The repertoire was sequenced with immunoSEQ multiplex PCR; TCRdb's copy has only in-frame clones and lacks some. The data show 100,000 to 150,000 clones, 60% to 80% seen once. What was sequenced was PBMCs. The receptor source for this set is a man in his fifties or sixties in good health and CMV-seropositive. Each CDR3 is given without its conserved first and last residue.

ATNLRLTGELF | TRBJ2-2 | TRBV15
ASSLRTSGGRTYNEQF | TRBJ2-1 | TRBV27
ASSYLGAGEQF | TRBJ2-1 | TRBV6-6
ASSDNQGANTEAF | TRBJ1-1 | TRBV9
ATSRDGQGYGYT | TRBJ1-2 | TRBV15
ATQRGPNYEQY | TRBJ2-7 | TRBV10-2
ASSFMDRVGPNTEAF | TRBJ1-1 | TRBV5-6
ASSFDRATEAF | TRBJ1-1 | TRBV7-2
ASSPGQGNEQF | TRBJ2-1 | TRBV5-1
ASSQDREGFSIVDTEAF | TRBJ1-1 | TRBV4-1
ASSYGGTAQETQY | TRBJ2-5 | TRBV6-6
ASSESRRNYGYT | TRBJ1-2 | TRBV19
ASSPLVLQGARDYNEQF | TRBJ2-1 | TRBV18
AIGGGAGGSSYNEQF | TRBJ2-1 | TRBV10-3
ASSSPRGREGTS | TRBJ2-7 | TRBV28
ATSLDRGHTEAF | TRBJ1-1 | TRBV15
ASSLEINRPSTDTQY | TRBJ2-3 | TRBV7-2
ASRTGLARDYGYT | TRBJ1-2 | TRBV2
ASSENRGVSGNTIY | TRBJ1-3 | TRBV6-1
ASRTDRDHEQY | TRBJ2-7 | TRBV6-1
ASRRQGLMNTEAF | TRBJ1-1 | TRBV5-8
ASSAPGAGNTIY | TRBJ1-3 | TRBV10-2
ASSPPAYNEQF | TRBJ2-1 | TRBV5-4
ASSSGTSGSKGQF | TRBJ2-1 | TRBV10-1
ATSTPEATDRRGYT | TRBJ1-2 | TRBV15
ASSAGLGGYT | TRBJ1-2 | TRBV7-6
ASSPGSGRWEEQY | TRBJ2-7 | TRBV18
ASHPSGRVGTDTQY | TRBJ2-3 | TRBV6-6
ASSDPHRRYGYT | TRBJ1-2 | TRBV19
ASSDRTGTTGELF | TRBJ2-2 | TRBV9
ASSEAHNRLTEAF | TRBJ1-1 | TRBV6-1